The entry below describes one T cell receptor beta chain. The antigen is undetermined. The data originate from a study of Ad26.COV2.S vaccination and SARS-CoV-2 variants. Study context: Intramuscular Ad26.COV2.S doses were given once or twice, 56 days apart. Study-level points and caveats: Reported post-vaccination CD8+ and CD4+ T cell responses to spike showed substantial breadth.

Measured with immunoSEQ multiplex PCR; TCRdb has only the in-frame clones, and not every one. The repertoire holds more than 300,000 clones, with about 89% as singletons. Treatment of the sample: around 19 received Ad26.COV2.S at low or high dose, single or two shots; about five received placebo; per-sample allocation not given. Sampling took place 63 days after the first vaccine or placebo injection. The sample came from a Boston adult aged 18-55 years. CDR3 size: 14 residues. Losses at the gene ends were 10 bases for V and 4 bases for J; bases not matched to a gene: 8. Germline V gene sequence: CDR1 SNHLY, CDR2 FYNNEI.

The input for sequencing was peripheral blood, taken in a trial of Ad26.COV2.S vaccine versus placebo. The receptor was isolated from a person between 18 and 65 years old who received the Ad26.COV2.S COVID-19 vaccine or a placebo. This rearrangement joins TRBV2 to TRBJ2-3; 10 bases are shared with TRBD2. This CDR3 is CAIQTSGLADTQYF. In DNA, the CDR3 is TGTGCCATCCAGACTAGCGGGTTAGCAGATACGCAGTATTTT.